These T cell receptor beta chains were read from a single sample in a study of blood T cell repertoires in COVID-19. Sequencing was performed with immunoSEQ multiplex PCR; in TCRdb, only in-frame clones are kept and a portion is missing. In the table there are about 120,000 clones, roughly three quarters of which are singletons. The material sequenced was peripheral blood. These receptors originate from a human donor in a cohort sampled during active COVID-19. CDR3s include the opening cysteine and the closing phenylalanine or tryptophan. D genes are given only for firm matches. A row's size may be missing; if present it is once, few, many or a size class.

clone_size,v_call,j_call,d_call,cdr3_nt,cdr3_aa
NA,TRBV4-1,TRBJ1-1,NA,TGCGCCAGCAGCCCACTCATGAACACTGAAGCTTTCTTT,CASSPLMNTEAFF
NA,TRBV21-1,TRBJ2-7,NA,TGTGCCAGCAGCAATGGGGCAGCTCTCCTAGCGGGGACGGGCTACGAGCAGTACTTC,CASSNGAALLAGTGYEQYF
NA,TRBV4-1,TRBJ1-4,TRBD1,TGCGCCAGCAGCCAAGAAGGGACAGGGACTGAAAAACTGTTTTTT,CASSQEGTGTEKLFF
NA,TRBV29-1,TRBJ2-7,TRBD2,TGCAGCGTAGCGGGACTAGCGGACTCCTACGAGCAGTACTTC,CSVAGLADSYEQYF
NA,TRBV7-8,TRBJ2-7,TRBD1,TGTGCCAGCAGCTTTTCCGGGACAGGGGCCTACGAGCAGTACTTC,CASSFSGTGAYEQYF
NA,TRBV3-1/TRBV3-2,TRBJ1-2,NA,TGTGCCAGCAGCCAGGAATGGGGGGGAGGCTATGGCTACACCTTC,CASSQEWGGGYGYTF
NA,TRBV11-2,TRBJ2-7,NA,TGTGCCAGCAGCTTTAATACAGGGTCCTACGAGCAGTACTTC,CASSFNTGSYEQYF
once,TRBV28,TRBJ1-5,TRBD1,TGTGCCAGCAGTCTACCGGGACAGAAATATCAGCCCCAGCATTTT,CASSLPGQKYQPQHF
NA,TRBV7-9,TRBJ1-2,TRBD1,TGTGCCAGCAGCTTAGCGGGACAGGGGCCGTACAACTATGGCTACACCTTC,CASSLAGQGPYNYGYTF
NA,TRBV28,TRBJ2-7,TRBD1,TGTGCCAGCAGCCAGGGACAGGGCCTCTCCTACGAGCAGTACTTC,CASSQGQGLSYEQYF
NA,TRBV2,TRBJ1-2,NA,TGTGCCAGCAGTGGTGTGCGGGGGGAGGATGGCTACACCTTC,CASSGVRGEDGYTF
NA,TRBV5-1,TRBJ2-7,TRBD2,TGCGCCAGCAGCCCAAGTCTACAGCGGGAGGCGTACGAGCAGTACTTC,CASSPSLQREAYEQYF
NA,TRBV14,TRBJ2-1,TRBD2,TGTGCCAGCAGCCAAGGGTTAGCGGGAGTGCATAATGAGCAGTTCTTC,CASSQGLAGVHNEQFF
NA,TRBV11-3,TRBJ2-7,NA,TGTGCCAGCAGCCCAGATCCGGGGATCGACGAGCAGTACTTC,CASSPDPGIDEQYF
NA,TRBV7-8,TRBJ1-6,TRBD1,TGTGCCAGCAGCTCGACAGGGAATTCACCCCTCCACTTT,CASSSTGNSPLHF
few,TRBV5-1,TRBJ1-2,NA,TGCGCCAGCAGCTTGGCAGGGCGAGGCTACACCTTC,CASSLAGRGYTF
NA,TRBV30,TRBJ2-7,NA,TGTGCCTGGAGTCTGGGGGGCTACGAGCAGTACTTC,CAWSLGGYEQYF
NA,TRBV19,TRBJ2-7,TRBD1,TGTGCCAGTACTATGACAGGGGGTACGAGCGAGCAGTACTTC,CASTMTGGTSEQYF
NA,TRBV6-2/TRBV6-3,TRBJ1-2,NA,TGTGCCAGCAGTTTCCGTCGGGAGAACTATGGCTACACCTTC,CASSFRRENYGYTF
NA,TRBV7-5,TRBJ2-5,NA,TGTGTCAGAAGCGGACTCGGGGGTTGTGAGACCCAGTACTTC,CVRSGLGGCETQYF
NA,TRBV27,TRBJ1-2,NA,TGTGCCAGCAGTTTATTACCAGGGGTGGATGGCTACACCTTC,CASSLLPGVDGYTF
NA,TRBV4-1,TRBJ1-4,NA,TGCGCCAGCAGCCTCTCCAGGCAGGCCGGAGGTGAAAAACTGTTTTTT,CASSLSRQAGGEKLFF
NA,TRBV27,TRBJ1-2,NA,TGTGCCAGCAGTTTAAGGGAGGGCGGCTATGGCTACACCTTC,CASSLREGGYGYTF
NA,TRBV5-4,TRBJ2-7,TRBD2,TGTGCCAGCAGCTTAACGGGACTAGTTGACGAGCAGTACTTC,CASSLTGLVDEQYF
NA,TRBV5-1,TRBJ2-7,NA,TGCGCCAGCAGCTGGACACAGGGTTACGAGCAGTACTTC,CASSWTQGYEQYF
NA,TRBV6-1,TRBJ1-6,NA,TGTGCCAGCAGTGAAAACGGAGCTCGTCCACCCCTCCACTTT,CASSENGARPPLHF
NA,TRBV28,TRBJ2-7,NA,TGTGCCAGCAGTTTACAGCCACAACAGGTCTGGGACGAGCAGTACTTC,CASSLQPQQVWDEQYF